This T cell receptor (beta chain) emerged from a study of blood T cell repertoires in COVID-19. Profiling relied on immunoSEQ multiplex PCR, and the TCRdb table lists in-frame clones only, not all of them. In the table there are roughly 130,000 clones, 84% of which are singletons. V was cut by 3 bases and J by 6 bases, with 14 bases left in between. Germline loops: CDR1 SGDLS, CDR2 YYNGEE. The CDR3 length is 14 residues. The sample taken for sequencing was peripheral blood. The rearrangement joins TRBV9 to TRBJ2-3; maybe TRBD1 (6 bases). This TCR came from a woman aged 25 to 45 who had recovered from COVID-19. The CDR3, as DNA: TGTGCCAGCAGCGGTCGAACAGGGAAGGATACGCAGTATTTT. Translating gives CASSGRTGKDTQYF.